Here is one T cell receptor beta chain with its context. Its antigen is currently unknown. The sample is drawn from a study of CD8 T cells in Susac syndrome. The length of the CDR3 is 13 residues. V lost 0 bases, J lost 10 bases, and 13 bases lay in between. Germline V gene lookup returns CDR1 LGHNA and CDR2 YNFKEQ. Reverse transcription used about 0.45 to 1 ug RNA and random hexamers. Amplification of TCR beta CDR3 spanned 54 Vbeta and 13 Jbeta via immunoSEQ multiplex PCR. In TCRdb, the immunoSEQ multiplex PCR reads were re-called with MiXCR into one record per CDR3 protein. The sample lists about 190,000 distinct CDR3 sequences, 90% to 97% occurring once. Study-wide points: The CD4+ T cell repertoires in Susac syndrome did not show any clonal expansion.

The sequenced target, TCR beta, came from blood CD8+ and CD4+ T cells. Purification of the CD8+ and CD4+ T cells relied on negative isolation, and TEMRA cells underwent FACS enrichment. The rearrangement links TRBV4-2 to TRBJ2-7; D is perhaps TRBD2 (5 bases). The clonotype was recovered from a human donor with Susac syndrome. The sample comprised CD4+ T cells from PBMCs. The CDR3 is CASSQDASGIQYF. CDR3 coding DNA: TGTGCCAGCAGCCAAGATGCGTCGGGGATCCAGTACTTC.